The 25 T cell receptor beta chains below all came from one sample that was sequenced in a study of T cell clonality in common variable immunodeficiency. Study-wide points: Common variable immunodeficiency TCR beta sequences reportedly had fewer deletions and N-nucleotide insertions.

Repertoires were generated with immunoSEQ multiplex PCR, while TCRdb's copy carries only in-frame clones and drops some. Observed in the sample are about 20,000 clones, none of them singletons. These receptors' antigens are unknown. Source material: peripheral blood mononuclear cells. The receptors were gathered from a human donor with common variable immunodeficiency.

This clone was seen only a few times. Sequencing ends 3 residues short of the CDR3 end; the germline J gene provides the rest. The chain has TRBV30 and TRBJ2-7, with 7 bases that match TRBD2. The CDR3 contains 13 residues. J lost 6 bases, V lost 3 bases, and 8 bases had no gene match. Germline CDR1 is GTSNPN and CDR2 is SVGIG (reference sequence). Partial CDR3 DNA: TGTGCCTGGAGCCCGACGGGGGGTCCCGAG. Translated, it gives CAWSPTGGPE. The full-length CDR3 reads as CAWSPTGGPEQYF. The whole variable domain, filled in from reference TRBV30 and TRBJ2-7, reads SQTIHQWPATLVQPVGSPLSLECTVEGTSNPNLYWYRQAAGRGLQLLFYSVGIGQISSEVPQNLSASRPQDRQFILSSKKLLLSDSGFYLCAWSPTGGPEQYFGPGTRLTVT.

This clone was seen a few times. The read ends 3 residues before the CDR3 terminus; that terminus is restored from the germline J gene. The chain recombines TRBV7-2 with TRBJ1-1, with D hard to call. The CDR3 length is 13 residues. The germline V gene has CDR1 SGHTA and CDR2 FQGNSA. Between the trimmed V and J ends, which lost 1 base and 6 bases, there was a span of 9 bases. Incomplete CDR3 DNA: TGTGCCAGCAGCTTAGGGCCCCCGTCTGAA. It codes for CASSLGPPSE. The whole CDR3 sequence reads CASSLGPPSEAFF. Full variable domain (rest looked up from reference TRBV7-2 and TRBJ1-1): GAGVSQSPSNKVTEKGKDVELRCDPISGHTALYWYRQSLGQGLEFLIYFQGNSAPDKSGLPSDRFSAERTGGSVSTLTIQRTQQEDSAVYLCASSLGPPSEAFFGQGTRLTVV.

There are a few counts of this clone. CDR3: CASRSLPGLSMNTEAFF. Incomplete CDR3 DNA: TGTGCCAGTAGATCTCTCCCAGGTTTATCCATGAACACTGAA. V usage is TRBV19 and J usage is TRBJ1-1; unclear D gene. The read halts 3 residues ahead of the CDR3 end, with the missing end drawn from the germline J gene. With 6 bases removed from V and 0 bases from J, the gap between germline ends came to 20 bases. Germline CDR1 and CDR2: LNHDA and SQIVND (reference sequence). The CDR3 runs to 17 residues.

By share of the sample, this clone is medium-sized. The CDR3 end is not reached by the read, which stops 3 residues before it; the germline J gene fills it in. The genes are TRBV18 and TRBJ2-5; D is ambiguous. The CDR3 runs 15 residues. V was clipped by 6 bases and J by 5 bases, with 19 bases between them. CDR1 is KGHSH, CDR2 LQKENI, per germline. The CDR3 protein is CASSPFVITGETQYF. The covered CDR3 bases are TGTGCCAGCTCCCCCTTTGTGATAACCGGGGAGACC.

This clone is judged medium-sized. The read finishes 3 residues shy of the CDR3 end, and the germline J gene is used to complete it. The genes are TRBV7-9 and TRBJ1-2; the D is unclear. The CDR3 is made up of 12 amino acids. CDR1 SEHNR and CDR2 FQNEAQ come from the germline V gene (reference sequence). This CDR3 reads CASREAVSGYTF. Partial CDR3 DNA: TGTGCCAGCAGAGAGGCGGTCTCGGGC.

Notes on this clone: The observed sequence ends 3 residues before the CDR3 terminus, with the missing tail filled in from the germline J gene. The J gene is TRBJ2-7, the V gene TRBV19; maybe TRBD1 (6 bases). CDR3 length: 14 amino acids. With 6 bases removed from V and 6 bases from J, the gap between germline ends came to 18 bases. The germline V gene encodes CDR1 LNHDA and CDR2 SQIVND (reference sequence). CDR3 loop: CASSSAGARGEQYF. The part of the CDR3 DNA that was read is TGTGCCAGTAGCTCAGCAGGGGCTCGAGGCGAG.

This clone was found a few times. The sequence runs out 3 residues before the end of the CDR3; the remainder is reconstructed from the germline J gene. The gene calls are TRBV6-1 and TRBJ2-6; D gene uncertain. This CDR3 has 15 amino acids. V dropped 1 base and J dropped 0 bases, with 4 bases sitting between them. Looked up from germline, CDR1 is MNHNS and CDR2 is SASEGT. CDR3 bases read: TGTGCCAGCAGTGAAGTGTACTCTGGGGCCAACGTC. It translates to CASSEVYSGANV. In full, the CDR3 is CASSEVYSGANVLTF.

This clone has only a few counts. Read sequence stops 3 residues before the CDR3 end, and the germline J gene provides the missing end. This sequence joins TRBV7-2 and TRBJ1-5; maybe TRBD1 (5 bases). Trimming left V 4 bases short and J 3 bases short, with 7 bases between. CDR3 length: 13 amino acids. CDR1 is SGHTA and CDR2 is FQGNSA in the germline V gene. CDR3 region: CASSSGPNQPQHF. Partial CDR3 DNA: TGTGCCAGCAGCTCAGGGCCCAATCAGCCC.

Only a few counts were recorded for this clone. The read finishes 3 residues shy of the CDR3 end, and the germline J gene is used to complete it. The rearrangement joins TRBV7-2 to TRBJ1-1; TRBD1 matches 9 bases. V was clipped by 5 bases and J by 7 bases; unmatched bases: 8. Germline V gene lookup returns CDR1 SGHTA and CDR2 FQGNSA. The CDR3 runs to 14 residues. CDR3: CASSQNRGLDEAFF. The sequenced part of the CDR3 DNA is TGTGCCAGCAGCCAGAACAGGGGGCTCGATGAA.

Here the CDR3 reads CASSLAASTYNEQFF. Incomplete CDR3 DNA: TGTGCCAGCAGCTTAGCCGCTAGCACCTACAATGAG. The V and J genes are TRBV7-2 and TRBJ2-1; the D gene is possibly TRBD2 (5 bases). The CDR3 is cut off 3 residues early in the read; its end comes from the germline J gene. CDR1 and CDR2 (germline): SGHTA, FQGNSA. The CDR3 covers 15 residues. V was cut by 0 bases and J by 2 bases, with 8 bases left in between.

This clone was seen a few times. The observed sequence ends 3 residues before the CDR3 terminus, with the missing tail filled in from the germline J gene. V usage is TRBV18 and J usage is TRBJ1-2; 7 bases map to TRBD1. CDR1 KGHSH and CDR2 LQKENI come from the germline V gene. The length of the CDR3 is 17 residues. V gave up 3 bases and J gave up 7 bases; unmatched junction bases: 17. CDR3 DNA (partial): TGTGCCAGCTCACCCCAGGACAGGTCGGGAATAGCTGGTGGC. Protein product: CASSPQDRSGIAGG. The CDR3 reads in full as CASSPQDRSGIAGGYTF.

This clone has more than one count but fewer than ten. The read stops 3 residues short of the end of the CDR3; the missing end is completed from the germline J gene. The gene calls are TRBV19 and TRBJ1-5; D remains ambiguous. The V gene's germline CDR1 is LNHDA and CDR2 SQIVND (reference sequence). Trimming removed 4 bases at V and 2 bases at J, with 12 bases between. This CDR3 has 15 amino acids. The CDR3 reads CASSTFTSGNQPQHF. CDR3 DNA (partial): TGTGCCAGTAGTACCTTTACGAGCGGCAATCAGCCC.

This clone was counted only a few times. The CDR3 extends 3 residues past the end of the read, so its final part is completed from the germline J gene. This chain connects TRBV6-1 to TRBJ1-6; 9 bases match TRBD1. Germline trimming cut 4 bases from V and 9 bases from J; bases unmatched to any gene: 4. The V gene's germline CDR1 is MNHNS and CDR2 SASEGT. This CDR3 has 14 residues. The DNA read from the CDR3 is TGTGCCAGCAGTGGATCGGGACAGGGTTCACCC. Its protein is CASSGSGQGSP. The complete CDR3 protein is CASSGSGQGSPLHF.

The CDR3 region is CASSPGGVEQYF. The CDR3 bases that were read are TGTGCCAGCTCACCGGGCGGGGTCGAG. This rearrangement joins TRBV18 to TRBJ2-7; possible D gene TRBD2, 6 bases. The CDR3 goes on 3 residues after the read ends, and that part is filled in from the germline J gene. CDR1 KGHSH and CDR2 LQKENI come from the germline V gene. The CDR3 consists of 12 residues. Trimming stripped 3 bases from V and 6 bases from J, with 9 bases between.

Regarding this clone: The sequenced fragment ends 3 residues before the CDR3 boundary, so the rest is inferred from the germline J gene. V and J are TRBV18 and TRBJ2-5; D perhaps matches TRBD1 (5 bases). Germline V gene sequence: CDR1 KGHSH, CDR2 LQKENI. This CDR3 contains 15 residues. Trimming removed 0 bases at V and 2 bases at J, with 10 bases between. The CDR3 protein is CASSPPSTVQETQYF. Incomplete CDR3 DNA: TGTGCCAGCTCACCACCATCGACAGTACAAGAGACC.

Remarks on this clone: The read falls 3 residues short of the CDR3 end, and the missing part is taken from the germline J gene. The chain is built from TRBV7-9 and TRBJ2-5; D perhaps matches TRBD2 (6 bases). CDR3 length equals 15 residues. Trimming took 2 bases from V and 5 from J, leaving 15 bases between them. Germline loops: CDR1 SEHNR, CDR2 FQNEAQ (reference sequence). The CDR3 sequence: CASSLTGGYGETQYF. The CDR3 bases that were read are TGTGCCAGCAGCTTAACTGGGGGGTACGGGGAGACC.

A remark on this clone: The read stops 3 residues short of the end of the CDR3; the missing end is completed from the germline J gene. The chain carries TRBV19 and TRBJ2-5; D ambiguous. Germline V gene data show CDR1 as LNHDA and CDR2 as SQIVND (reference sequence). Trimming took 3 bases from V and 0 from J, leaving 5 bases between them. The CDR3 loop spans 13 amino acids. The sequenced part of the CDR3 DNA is TGTGCCAGTAGTATGTCAGACCAAGAGACC. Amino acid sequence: CASSMSDQET. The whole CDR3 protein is CASSMSDQETQYF. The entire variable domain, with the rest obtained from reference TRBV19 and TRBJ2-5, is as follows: DGGITQSPKYLFRKEGQNVTLSCEQNLNHDAMYWYRQDPGQGLRLIYYSQIVNDFQKGDIAEGYSVSREKKESFPLTVTSAQKNPTAFYLCASSMSDQETQYFGPGTRLLVL.

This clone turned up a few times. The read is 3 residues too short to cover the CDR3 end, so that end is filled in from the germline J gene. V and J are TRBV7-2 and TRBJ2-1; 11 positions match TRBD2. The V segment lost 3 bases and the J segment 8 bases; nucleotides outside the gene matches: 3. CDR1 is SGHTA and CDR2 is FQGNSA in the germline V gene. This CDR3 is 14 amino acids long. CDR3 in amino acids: CASSLTSGNYEQFF. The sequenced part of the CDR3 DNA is TGTGCCAGCAGCTTGACTAGCGGGAACTATGAG.

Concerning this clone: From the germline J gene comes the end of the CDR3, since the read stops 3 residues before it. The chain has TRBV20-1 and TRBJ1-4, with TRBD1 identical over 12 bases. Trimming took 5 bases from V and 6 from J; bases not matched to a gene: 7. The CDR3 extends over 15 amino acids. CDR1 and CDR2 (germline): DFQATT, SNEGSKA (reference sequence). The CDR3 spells CSAPRGQGADEKLFF. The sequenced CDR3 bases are TGCAGTGCTCCCAGGGGACAGGGGGCGGATGAAAAA.

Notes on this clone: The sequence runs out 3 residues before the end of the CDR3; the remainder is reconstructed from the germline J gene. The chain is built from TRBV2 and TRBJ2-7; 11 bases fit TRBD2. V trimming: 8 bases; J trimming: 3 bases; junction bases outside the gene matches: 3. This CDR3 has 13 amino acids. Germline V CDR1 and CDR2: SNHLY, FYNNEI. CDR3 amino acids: CASRGLAVYEQYF. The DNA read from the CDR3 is TGTGCCAGCCGGGGACTAGCGGTCTACGAG.

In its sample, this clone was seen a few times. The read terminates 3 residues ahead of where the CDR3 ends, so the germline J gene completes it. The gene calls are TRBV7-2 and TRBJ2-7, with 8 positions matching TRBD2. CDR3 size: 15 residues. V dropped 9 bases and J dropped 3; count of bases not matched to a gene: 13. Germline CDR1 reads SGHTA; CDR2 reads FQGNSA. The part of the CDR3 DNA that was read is TGTGCCAGTACCAAACGGGGGGGGGAGGTCTACGAG. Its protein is CASTKRGGEVYE. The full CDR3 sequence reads CASTKRGGEVYEQYF.

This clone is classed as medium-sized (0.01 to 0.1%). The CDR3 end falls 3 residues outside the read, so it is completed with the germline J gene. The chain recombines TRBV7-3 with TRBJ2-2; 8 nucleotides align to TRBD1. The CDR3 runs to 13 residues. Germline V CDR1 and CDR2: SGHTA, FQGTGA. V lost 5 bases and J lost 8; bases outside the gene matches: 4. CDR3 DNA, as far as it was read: TGTGCCAGCAGCCCCGGACAGGGAGGGGAG. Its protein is CASSPGQGGE. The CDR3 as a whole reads CASSPGQGGELFF.

The part of the CDR3 DNA that was read is TGCAGCGTCGGCGAGTGGAAGGGCCTGGGAGAGACC. Amino acids: CSVGEWKGLGET. The CDR3, in full, reads CSVGEWKGLGETQYF. The rearrangement joins TRBV29-1 to TRBJ2-5, with D uncertain. The read finishes 3 residues shy of the CDR3 end, and the germline J gene is used to complete it. Germline assignment: CDR1 SQVTM and CDR2 ANQGSEA. V shed 6 bases and J shed 4 bases, with 21 bases lying between them. This CDR3 is 15 amino acids long.

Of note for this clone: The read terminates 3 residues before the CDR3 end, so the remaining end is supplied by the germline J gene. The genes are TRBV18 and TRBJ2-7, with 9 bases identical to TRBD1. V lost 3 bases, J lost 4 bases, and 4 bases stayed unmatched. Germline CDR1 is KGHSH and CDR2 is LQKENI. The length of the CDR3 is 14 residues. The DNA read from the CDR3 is TGTGCCAGCTCACCGGGACAGGGCTTTTACGAG. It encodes CASSPGQGFYE. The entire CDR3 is CASSPGQGFYEQYF.

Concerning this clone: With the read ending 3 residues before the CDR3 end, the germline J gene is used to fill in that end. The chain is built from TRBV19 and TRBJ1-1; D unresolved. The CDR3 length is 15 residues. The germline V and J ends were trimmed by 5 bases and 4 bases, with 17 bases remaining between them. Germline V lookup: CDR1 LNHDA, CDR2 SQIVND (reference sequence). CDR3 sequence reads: CASSVRAETRTEAFF. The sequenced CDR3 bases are TGTGCCAGTAGTGTTCGAGCCGAAACCCGCACTGAA.